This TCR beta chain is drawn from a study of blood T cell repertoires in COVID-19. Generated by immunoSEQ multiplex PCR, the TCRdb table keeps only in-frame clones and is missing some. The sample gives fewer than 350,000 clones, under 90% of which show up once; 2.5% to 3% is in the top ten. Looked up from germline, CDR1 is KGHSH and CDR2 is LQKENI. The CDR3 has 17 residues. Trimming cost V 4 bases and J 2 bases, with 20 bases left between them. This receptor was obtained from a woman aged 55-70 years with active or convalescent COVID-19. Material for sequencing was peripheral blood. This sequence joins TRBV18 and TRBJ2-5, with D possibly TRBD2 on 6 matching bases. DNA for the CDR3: TGTGCCAGCTCACAGCCTTTCTCCGGGAGTAGGCAAGAGACCCAGTACTTC. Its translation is CASSQPFSGSRQETQYF.